What follows is one T cell receptor beta chain and its context. This clone appeared once. It has no known antigen specificity. Base quality data are lacking; no much larger clone is found one base away. Whole blood was collected in K2EDTA tubes by collaborating institutions according to the institutions' own protocols. Collaborator samples were shipped for TCRbeta analysis as frozen whole blood, isolated PBMCs, or DNA extracted from either sample type. This sample was taken from a study of blood T cell repertoires in COVID-19 (dated by TCRdb to about 2020). Some background on the complete study: The collaborator samples originated in the United States, Italy and Spain and spanned the acute and convalescent phases of COVID-19. Samples came from the ongoing ImmuneRACE study (first 160 participants) plus 1,254 subjects from 6 global collaborators. The material from the prospective study consisted of cDNA or gDNA derived from T cells, B-cell-depleted T cells, or PBMCs. Where HLA class I and class II types were available, the types were taken from metadata supplied by the sample provider, not from assay-based typing. The repertoires were released in a freely available public database intended as a resource for research on the immune response to SARS-CoV-2. Sample metadata almost always included a de-identified subject ID, COVID-19 status, age in years and sex. The dataset comprised deeply sampled blood TCRbeta repertoires from subjects exposed to, actively infected with, or recovered from COVID-19.

The CDR3, from cysteine to phenylalanine, totals 14 residues. This entry keeps only the CDR3 DNA: 42 bases, framed from base 1. Clipping removes 1 base from V and 5 bases from J, with 5 as the unmatched junction base count. CDR1 SEHNR and CDR2 FQNEAQ are derived from the germline V gene (reference sequence). General study outcomes and caveats: The amount of clinical and demographic metadata varied by source and participant and was provided uncurated.

The immunoSEQ Assay, a bias-controlled multiplex PCR, was used to amplify TCRbeta CDR3 regions from genomic DNA. The source study handled its data this way. The number of nucleated cells in each sample was estimated by amplification of reference gene primers within the assay. To quantify the absolute abundance of each unique TCRbeta CDR3 rearrangement, sequence reads were collapsed and filtered. For each sample, productive Simpson clonality was calculated as the square root of Simpson's diversity index over productive rearrangements. TCRdb's version of the immuneACCESS table is confined to in-frame rearrangements and falls short of the full clone set. An unresolved V gene accounts for under half of the shortfall where checked; the remainder is of unknown origin. The D gene and trimming were derived from the DNA, and the V and J assignments and clone size from that table. This sample comprises about 400,000 clones, about 90% of them detected only once. Together, the top ten hold roughly 1.2% of the sample.

The source material was peripheral blood. This receptor was identified in a man aged 35 to 55 with acute or convalescent COVID-19. In this chain, TRBV7-9 is recombined with TRBJ2-7, with 7 bases matching TRBD2. At the DNA level, the sequence is TGTGCCAGCAGCTTAGTTGGTGGGAGGGACGAGCAGTACTTC. This translates into CASSLVGGRDEQYF.